This TCR beta chain originates from a study of T cells expressing NK-cell markers. Whole-study context: The study drew TCR beta repertoires from sorted CD3+CD56+NKG2C+, CD3+CD56+NKG2C- and CD3+CD56-NKG2C+ T cells.

To note about this clonotype: Its antigen remains unidentified.

Study-level results: Dominant NKG2C+ clonotypes made up about 1.0-8% of CD8+ T cells in over five donors. Clones of NKG2C+ T cells that had expanded were of unclear HCMV specificity. Once again these clonotypes came out on top in the CD3+CD56-NKG2C+ fraction of several donors.

The length of the CDR3 is 12 residues. Germline assignment: CDR1 SQVTM and CDR2 ANQGSEA. TCRdb reprocessed the 5' RACE reads and stores each CDR3 protein as one record, lacking DNA. Its clone listing holds some 410,000 distinct CDR3 sequences. The origin of this receptor is a woman aged 18 to 69 in good health. Input material: blood T cells: a sorted CD56 or NKG2C T cell subset, CD4+ or CD8+ T cells, or bulk PBMC T cells (not recorded which). This sequence joins TRBV29-1 and TRBJ2-1. CDR3 region: CSVEAWGNEQFF.